The 12 T cell receptor beta chains below come from one sample, sequenced in a study of CD8 T cells in Susac syndrome. RNA amounts of about 0.5 to 1 ug underwent reverse transcription with random hexamers. TCRdb re-derived calls from the immunoSEQ multiplex PCR reads in MiXCR, one entry per CDR3 protein. The sample includes about 140,000 distinct CDR3 sequences, approximately 94% of them seen just once. The specimen sequenced was CD4+ T cells from PBMCs. The receptors here all came from a human donor in good health.

This clonotype was observed once. CDR3 nucleotides: TGTGCCAGCAGTGTCGACAGGGATGTGGATACGCAGTATTTT. This translates into CASSVDRDVDTQYF. The rearrangement uses TRBV6-4 and TRBJ2-3, with 7 bases fitting TRBD1. Germline V CDR1 and CDR2: MRHNA, SNTAGT. With 4 bases clipped from V and 6 bases from J, the junction kept 7 bases outside the gene matches. The CDR3 has 14 residues.

This chain links TRBV20-1 with TRBJ2-7; tentative D call: TRBD2 (6 bases). CDR3 length: 12 amino acids. The germline V gene encodes CDR1 DFQATT and CDR2 SNEGSKA (reference sequence). Deletions cut 5 bases from V and 1 base from J, with 9 bases between. The CDR3: CSAWRGSYEQYF. CDR3 nucleotide sequence: TGCAGTGCTTGGAGGGGTTCCTACGAGCAGTACTTC.

The genes are TRBV15 and TRBJ2-5, with D perhaps matching TRBD1 (6 bases). Germline lookup yields CDR1 LNHNV and CDR2 YYDKDF (reference sequence). Trimming took 3 bases from V and 3 from J, leaving 8 bases between them. There are 13 residues in the CDR3. The CDR3 bases are TGTGCCACCAGCAGGGGGGCCGAAGAGACCCAGTACTTC. Encoded protein: CATSRGAEETQYF.

The chain is built from TRBV20-1 and TRBJ2-1; 13 bases align to TRBD2. Looked up from germline, CDR1 is DFQATT and CDR2 is SNEGSKA (reference sequence). The CDR3 consists of 15 residues. Losses at the gene ends were 5 bases for V and 8 bases for J; bases not matched to a gene: 9. CDR3 nucleotides: TGCAGTGCTCCCCCCGGGACTAGCGGGAAGTATGAGCAGTTCTTC. Its translation is CSAPPGTSGKYEQFF.

The chain employs TRBV27 and TRBJ2-5; D ambiguous. The germline CDR1 and CDR2 sequences are MNHEY and SMNVEV (reference sequence). Trimming took off 4 bases at V and 2 bases at J, with 8 bases between the two ends. The CDR3 sequence is 13 residues long. The DNA for the CDR3 is TGTGCCAGCAGTTCTCACTCTCAAGAGACCCAGTACTTC. Encoded protein: CASSSHSQETQYF.

This chain connects TRBV6-5 to TRBJ1-1, with 7 bases lining up with TRBD1. This CDR3 is built from 14 residues. Trimming took 7 bases from V and 4 from J; bases not matched to a gene: 9. The germline V gene has CDR1 MNHEY and CDR2 SVGAGI. CDR3 residues: CASKRQGGGTEAFF. Written as DNA, the CDR3 is TGTGCCAGCAAAAGACAGGGTGGAGGCACTGAAGCTTTCTTT.

This chain joins TRBV15 and TRBJ2-3, with D unresolved. CDR1 and CDR2 from the germline V gene are LNHNV and YYDKDF (reference sequence). The CDR3 spans 14 residues. Deletions cut 1 base from V and 6 bases from J, with 11 bases between. The CDR3 bases are TGTGCCACCAGCAGAGGTACCAGATCTGATACGCAGTATTTT. It encodes CATSRGTRSDTQYF. Full variable domain (outside the CDR3, taken from reference TRBV15 and TRBJ2-3): DAMVIQNPRYQVTQFGKPVTLSCSQTLNHNVMYWYQQKSSQAPKLLFHYYDKDFNNEADTPDNFQSRRPNTSFCFLDIRSPGLGDTAMYLCATSRGTRSDTQYFGPGTRLTVL.

The J gene is TRBJ1-5, the V gene TRBV6-1, with 9 bases that match TRBD1. CDR3 size: 14 residues. Germline V gene data show CDR1 as MNHNS and CDR2 as SASEGT. J gave up 6 bases and V 6 bases, and 6 bases lay outside the gene matches. CDR3 sequence (DNA): TGTGCCAGCAGCTGGGGACAGGGAATTCAGCCCCAGCATTTT. Protein sequence: CASSWGQGIQPQHF.

The rearrangement uses TRBV18 and TRBJ1-1; D unresolved. Trimming left V 1 base short and J 0 bases short, with 9 bases between. Looked up from germline, CDR1 is KGHSH and CDR2 is LQKENI. The CDR3 loop spans 15 amino acids. The CDR3 is CASSPLTGMNTEAFF. The DNA of the CDR3 is TGTGCCAGCTCACCACTCACGGGCATGAACACTGAAGCTTTCTTT.

The CDR3 region is CASSLSRDRGLANYGYTF. CDR3 bases: TGCGCCAGCAGCTTGTCACGGGACAGGGGCCTAGCTAACTATGGCTACACCTTC. The chain recombines TRBV5-1 with TRBJ1-2; 10 bases fit TRBD1. V was pared by 1 base and J by 0 bases, with 9 bases of the junction left unmatched. CDR3 size: 18 residues. CDR1 is SGHRS and CDR2 is YFSETQ in the germline V gene.

V gene TRBV9 combines with J gene TRBJ1-1; no firm D call. From germline, CDR1 is SGDLS and CDR2 YYNGEE. V shed 0 bases and J shed 3 bases, with 9 bases lying between them. CDR3 size: 14 residues. The CDR3 spells CASSVAVLDTEAFF. CDR3 DNA sequence: TGTGCCAGCAGCGTAGCAGTCTTGGACACTGAAGCTTTCTTT.

This chain links TRBV28 with TRBJ2-7; TRBD2 might be the D (6 bases). V lost 8 bases and J 2 bases, leaving 16 bases between the germline ends. The CDR3 loop spans 14 amino acids. Germline V lookup: CDR1 MDHEN, CDR2 SYDVKM. CDR3: CASGLETGAYEQYF. CDR3 DNA sequence: TGTGCCAGCGGGTTGGAGACGGGAGCCTACGAGCAGTACTTC.